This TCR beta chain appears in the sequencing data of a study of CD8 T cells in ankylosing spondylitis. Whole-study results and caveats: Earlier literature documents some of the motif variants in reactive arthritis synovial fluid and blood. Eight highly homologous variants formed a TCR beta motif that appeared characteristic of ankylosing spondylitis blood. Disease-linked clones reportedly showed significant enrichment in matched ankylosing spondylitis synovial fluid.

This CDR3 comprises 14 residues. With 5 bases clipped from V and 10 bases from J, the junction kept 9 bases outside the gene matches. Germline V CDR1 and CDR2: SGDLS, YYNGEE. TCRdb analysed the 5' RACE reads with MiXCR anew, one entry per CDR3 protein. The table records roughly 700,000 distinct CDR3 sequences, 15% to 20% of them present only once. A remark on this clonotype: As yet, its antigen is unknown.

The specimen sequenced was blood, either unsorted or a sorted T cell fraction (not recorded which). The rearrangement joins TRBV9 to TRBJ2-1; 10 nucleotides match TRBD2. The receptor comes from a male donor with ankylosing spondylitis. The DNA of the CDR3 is TGTGCCAGCAGTCCGGCACTAGCGGGGTTGGAGCAGTTCTTC. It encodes CASSPALAGLEQFF.